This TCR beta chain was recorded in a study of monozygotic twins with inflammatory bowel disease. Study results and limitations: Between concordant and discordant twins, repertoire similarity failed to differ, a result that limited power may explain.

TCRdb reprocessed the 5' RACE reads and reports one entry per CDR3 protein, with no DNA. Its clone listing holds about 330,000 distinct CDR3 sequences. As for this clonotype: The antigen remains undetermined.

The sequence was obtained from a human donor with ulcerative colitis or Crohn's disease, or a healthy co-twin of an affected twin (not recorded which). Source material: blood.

CDR3: CASSPSTVGYEQYF. The chain has TRBV5-1 and TRBJ2-7; TCRdb calls TRBD1, which cannot be checked without DNA. CDR3 length: 14 amino acids. CDR1 and CDR2 from the germline V gene are SGHRS and YFSETQ.